The clone carrying this T cell receptor beta chain has more than one count but fewer than ten. This sample stems from a study of blood T cell repertoires in COVID-19. Background on the study: Italy, Spain and the United States were the sources of the convalescent and acute COVID-19 samples. From T cells, B-cell-depleted T cells, or PBMCs came the material, which was cDNA or gDNA.

The CDR3 totals 15 residues. V was shortened by 5 bases and J by 7 bases, with 17 bases between the two germline ends. Germline loops: CDR1 LGHDT, CDR2 YNNKEL (reference sequence). In the authors' methods: By means of reference gene primer amplification, nucleated cell counts were estimated. Sequencing was performed with immunoSEQ multiplex PCR; in TCRdb, only in-frame clones are kept and a portion is missing. V, J and clone size are taken as reported in that table, and D and trimming were inferred from the DNA itself. The table includes around 120,000 clones, more than 70% detected once. The sequence was collected from a man between 70 and 80 years old with acute or convalescent COVID-19. The rearrangement links TRBV3-1 (or the pseudogene TRBV3-2) to TRBJ1-4; perhaps TRBD1 as D (6 bases). Sequencing was performed on peripheral blood. The chain's CDR3 is CASSSTGGGSEKLFF. In DNA, the CDR3 is TGTGCCAGCAGCTCCACGGGAGGGGGAAGTGAAAAACTGTTTTTT.